The text below deals with one T cell receptor beta chain. What it recognizes is unknown. Here immunoSEQ multiplex PCR was the method, and the copy in TCRdb shows in-frame clones only, minus some. The repertoire has thousands of clones, 74% of them found once; the top ten carry 20% to 25%. These data belong to a study of T cells after posttransplantation cyclophosphamide. Study-wide findings and caveats: Donor-recipient repertoire similarity was low at 1-2 months, rising over year one.

Busulfan-fludarabine conditioning, marrow transplant, and cyclophosphamide on days +3 and +4 were administered. The germline V gene has CDR1 WSHSY and CDR2 SAAADI. The ends were cut back, 5 bases at V and 1 base at J, with 8 bases in the middle. The CDR3 is 13 amino acids. The clonotype originates from a male patient between 25 and 39 years old who received an allogeneic stem cell transplant from a related donor, was CMV-positive, and had acute GVHD only. Some T cells may have originated in the graft donor. This sequence joins TRBV10-2 and TRBJ1-1; no definite D call. This sample comprised PBMCs, obtained roughly 45 months after allogeneic stem cell transplant with posttransplant cyclophosphamide. CDR3 sequence reads: CASSFGENTEAFF. CDR3 coding DNA: TGCGCCAGCAGTTTCGGGGAGAACACTGAAGCTTTCTTT.